Below are 18 T cell receptor beta chains sequenced from a single sample in a study of shared clonotypes between healthy human individuals. Profiling relied on immunoSEQ multiplex PCR, and the TCRdb table lists in-frame clones only, not all of them. The sample lists hundreds of thousands of clones, 92% seen once, with about a quarter in the top ten. Only CD45RO-negative cells positively selected for CCR7 counted as naive CD8 cells, so terminally differentiated effector memory CD45RA+ cells were excluded. Sequencing used naive CD8+ T cells sorted from blood. The receptors originated from a man in his thirties or forties in good health.

Only one count was recorded for this clone. A far larger clone is a single base away, which makes a read error likely. This CDR3 reads CASRDRGRAGNTIYF. The CDR3, as DNA: TGTGCCAGCAGGGATCGGGGACGAGCTGGAAACACCATATATTTT. The chain recombines TRBV27 with TRBJ1-3; tentative D call: TRBD1 (5 bases). This CDR3 spans 15 amino acids. Germline CDR1 reads MNHEY; CDR2 reads SMNVEV (reference sequence). The V end was cut by 6 bases, the J end by 2 bases, with 14 bases between.

The V gene is TRBV29-1, the J gene TRBJ2-1; TRBD2 is a possible D gene (6 bases). Looked up from germline, CDR1 is SQVTM and CDR2 is ANQGSEA. Trimming cost V 5 bases and J 4 bases, with 15 bases left between them. CDR3 length: 14 residues. The CDR3 coding sequence is TGCAGCGTTTTACTAGCCCAGCCTTACAATGAGCAGTTCTTC. Its translation is CSVLLAQPYNEQFF.

The count of this clone is one. This chain connects TRBV5-1 to TRBJ2-1, with 8 positions matching TRBD2. Germline lookup yields CDR1 SGHRS and CDR2 YFSETQ. The CDR3 is 16 residues long. With 4 bases clipped from V and 3 bases from J, the junction kept 9 bases outside the gene matches. CDR3 region: CASSTGSGIIYNEQFF. As DNA, the CDR3 is TGCGCCAGCAGCACCGGTAGCGGGATAATCTACAATGAGCAGTTCTTC.

On this clone: Other DNA sequences in the same sample also yield this CDR3. The chain uses TRBV5-5 and TRBJ2-7; no firm D call. The CDR3 is 13 residues long. Between the trimmed V and J ends, which lost 0 bases and 3 bases, there was a span of 7 bases. Germline assignment: CDR1 SGHKS and CDR2 YYEKEE (reference sequence). The CDR3 region has the DNA TGTGCCAGCAGCTTGGTGGCGGACTACGAGCAGTACTTC. Translation: CASSLVADYEQYF.

This sequence joins TRBV29-1 and TRBJ2-7, with TRBD1 matching over 7 bases. Losses at the gene ends were 5 bases for V and 4 bases for J; bases not matched to a gene: 8. Germline CDR1 and CDR2: SQVTM and ANQGSEA. The CDR3 has 13 amino acids. The CDR3 DNA follows: TGCAGCGTTTCAAGACAGGGCCGGTACGAGCAGTACTTC. Translated: CSVSRQGRYEQYF.

The chain combines TRBV6-1 with TRBJ2-5, with no clear D. CDR1 is MNHNS, CDR2 SASEGT, per germline. There are 14 residues in the CDR3. The V end was cut by 6 bases, the J end by 5 bases, with 16 bases between. Written as DNA, the CDR3 is TGTGCCAGCAGGAACCCTGGGGTTTGGGAGACCCAGTACTTC. Its protein product is CASRNPGVWETQYF.

This chain links TRBV28 with TRBJ2-7; no definite D call. Trimming shortened V by 3 bases and J by 2 bases, and 8 bases separated the two germline ends. The CDR3 loop spans 13 amino acids. Germline-derived CDR1 and CDR2 are MDHEN and SYDVKM. CDR3 coding DNA: TGTGCCAGCAGTTTCCCTCCCGCCTACGAGCAGTACTTC. Translated, it gives CASSFPPAYEQYF.

This clone appeared once. This chain uses TRBV5-8 with TRBJ1-3; the D is unclear. V was cut by 4 bases and J by 4 bases, with 15 bases left in between. The CDR3 extends over 15 amino acids. CDR1 is SGHTS and CDR2 is YDEGEE in the germline V gene. The DNA of the CDR3 is TGTGCCAGCAGCGCCCTCGGGTTGGGGGGAAACACCATATATTTT. Translating it yields CASSALGLGGNTIYF.

The rearrangement links TRBV21-1 to TRBJ2-7; TRBD2 is the table's D call and was not checked against the DNA. TRBV21-1 is a known pseudogene. The CDR3 totals 13 residues. CDR3: CASSKNLENEQYF. CDR3 DNA: TGTGCCAGCAGCAAGAACTTAGAAAACGAGCAGTACTTC.

This clone was detected many times. Additional DNA sequences in this sample encode the identical CDR3. The gene calls are TRBV4-1 and TRBJ2-1; 10 positions agree with TRBD2. Per the germline V gene, CDR1 is MGHRA and CDR2 is YSYEKL. The junction had 6 bases not matched to a gene; V was cut back by 3 bases and J by 4 bases. This CDR3 has 16 residues. CDR3 region: CASSHRTSGSYNEQFF. CDR3 in DNA: TGCGCCAGCAGCCACAGGACTAGCGGTAGTTACAATGAGCAGTTCTTC.

The chain employs TRBV4-3 and TRBJ2-3; the match to TRBD1 covers 9 bases. Trimming cost V 0 bases and J 4 bases; bases outside gene matches: 2. The CDR3 runs 15 residues. Germline V CDR1 and CDR2: LGHNA, YSLEER. CDR3 sequence (DNA): TGCGCCAGCAGCCAAGACGACAGGGGGTCAGATACGCAGTATTTT. Its translation: CASSQDDRGSDTQYF.

About this clone: This may arise from a read error, as a much more abundant clone is one base away. V is TRBV14 and J is TRBJ2-1; D gene ambiguous. CDR3 length: 11 residues. CDR1 and CDR2 from the germline V gene are SGHDN and FVKESK. V lost 2 bases and J lost 8, with 4 bases in between. The CDR3 coding sequence is TGTGCCAGCAGCCAACACCATGAGCAGTTCTTC. Its translation is CASSQHHEQFF. The full variable domain, with the rest looked up from reference TRBV14 and TRBJ2-1, is EAGVTQFPSHSVIEKGQTVTLRCDPISGHDNLYWYRRVMGKEIKFLLHFVKESKQDESGMPNNRFLAERTGGTYSTLKVQPAELEDSGVYFCASSQHHEQFFGPGTRLTVL.

The chain is built from TRBV13 and TRBJ2-6; 7 nucleotides match TRBD1. V lost 5 bases and J lost 2; bases outside the gene matches: 6. Germline V gene sequence: CDR1 PRHDT, CDR2 FYEKMQ (reference sequence). This CDR3 has 16 residues. CDR3 residues: CASSRDRGAGANVLTF. CDR3 bases: TGTGCCAGCAGCAGGGACAGAGGGGCTGGGGCCAACGTCCTGACTTTC.

This clone was found a few times. This CDR3 is also generated by other DNA sequences in the sample. The J gene is TRBJ1-2, the V gene TRBV7-9; 12 nucleotides match TRBD1. Per the germline V gene, CDR1 is SEHNR and CDR2 is FQNEAQ (reference sequence). This CDR3 has 17 amino acids. J was trimmed by 0 bases and V by 5 bases; bases with no gene match: 7. Written as DNA, the CDR3 is TGTGCCAGCAGCAAAGGGACAGGGGGCGCCGCTAACTATGGCTACACCTTC. It codes for CASSKGTGGAANYGYTF.

This chain connects TRBV11-2 to TRBJ1-2; no reliable D call. The V gene's germline CDR1 is SGHAT and CDR2 FQNNGV. The CDR3 extends over 16 amino acids. Trimming pared 0 bases from V and 4 bases from J, leaving 15 bases between. CDR3 nucleotides: TGTGCCAGCAGCTTAGATATTGGAGGGTTCGCCTATGGCTACACCTTC. Translating it yields CASSLDIGGFAYGYTF.

V usage is TRBV28 and J usage is TRBJ2-6; 7 bases agree with TRBD2. The ends lost 6 bases at V and 0 bases at J; junction bases unmatched: 17. This CDR3 comprises 20 residues. Germline loops: CDR1 MDHEN, CDR2 SYDVKM. CDR3 loop: CASSGTIGWEGLSGANVLTF. The DNA for the CDR3 is TGTGCCAGCAGCGGGACGATCGGGTGGGAGGGCCTCTCTGGGGCCAACGTCCTGACTTTC.

The gene calls are TRBV6-1 and TRBJ2-7; D uncertain. The germline gives CDR1 MNHNS, CDR2 SASEGT. V lost 4 bases and J 5 bases, leaving 15 bases between the germline ends. The CDR3 has 14 amino acids. The CDR3 region has the DNA TGTGCCAGCAGTGCCAATCCCCACGCCCACGAGCAGTACTTC. Amino acids: CASSANPHAHEQYF.

The chain is built from TRBV7-9 and TRBJ2-3, with D maybe TRBD1 (5 bases). The CDR3 length is 14 residues. Germline assignment: CDR1 SEHNR and CDR2 FQNEAQ (reference sequence). V was clipped by 2 bases and J by 4 bases, with 10 bases between them. CDR3 coding DNA: TGTGCCAGCAGCTTACAGGGTGTCGCAGATACGCAGTATTTT. This encodes CASSLQGVADTQYF.